This T cell receptor beta chain appears in the sequencing data of a study of cytomegalovirus exposure and HLA in healthy donors. Study-wide points: Specificity of a few CMV-associated chains for CMV antigens was verified in vitro. Rarity characterized most TCR sequences, yet some public TCRs appeared in many donors. In the 120 or so validation repertoires, about 94% of cluster scores exceeded 0, per a later analysis. The study designated 150 or so TCR beta chains cytomegalovirus-associated.

Of note for this clone: The antigen is not known.

Generated by immunoSEQ multiplex PCR, the TCRdb table keeps only in-frame clones and is missing some. The sample records some 110,000 clones, approximately 88% being singletons. Sequencing input: PBMCs. This TCR derives from a man aged 18 to 35 in good health and CMV-seronegative.

In nucleotides, the CDR3 is TGTGCCTGGAGTGGTACAGGGGGTACTGATACGCAGTATTTT. Encoded protein: CAWSGTGGTDTQYF. This sequence joins TRBV30 and TRBJ2-3, with 8 bases fitting TRBD1. Trimming cost V 1 base and J 6 bases; bases outside gene matches: 6. The CDR3 is 14 residues long. In germline, CDR1 is GTSNPN, CDR2 SVGIG (reference sequence).